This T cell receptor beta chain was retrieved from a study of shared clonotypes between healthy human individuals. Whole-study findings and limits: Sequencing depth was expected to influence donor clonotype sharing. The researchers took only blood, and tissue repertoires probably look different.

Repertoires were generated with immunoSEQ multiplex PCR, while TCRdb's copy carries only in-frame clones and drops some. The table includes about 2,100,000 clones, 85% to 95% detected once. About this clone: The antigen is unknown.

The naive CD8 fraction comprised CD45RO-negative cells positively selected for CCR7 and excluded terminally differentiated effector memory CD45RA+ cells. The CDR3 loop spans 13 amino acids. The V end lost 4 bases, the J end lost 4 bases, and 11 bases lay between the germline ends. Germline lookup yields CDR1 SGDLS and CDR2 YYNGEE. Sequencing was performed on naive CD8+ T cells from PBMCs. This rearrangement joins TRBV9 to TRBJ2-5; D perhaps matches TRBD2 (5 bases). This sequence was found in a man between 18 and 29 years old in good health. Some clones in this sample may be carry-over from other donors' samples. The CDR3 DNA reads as TGTGCCAGCAGCCCCCAAGGAGGAGAGACCCAGTACTTC. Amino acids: CASSPQGGETQYF.